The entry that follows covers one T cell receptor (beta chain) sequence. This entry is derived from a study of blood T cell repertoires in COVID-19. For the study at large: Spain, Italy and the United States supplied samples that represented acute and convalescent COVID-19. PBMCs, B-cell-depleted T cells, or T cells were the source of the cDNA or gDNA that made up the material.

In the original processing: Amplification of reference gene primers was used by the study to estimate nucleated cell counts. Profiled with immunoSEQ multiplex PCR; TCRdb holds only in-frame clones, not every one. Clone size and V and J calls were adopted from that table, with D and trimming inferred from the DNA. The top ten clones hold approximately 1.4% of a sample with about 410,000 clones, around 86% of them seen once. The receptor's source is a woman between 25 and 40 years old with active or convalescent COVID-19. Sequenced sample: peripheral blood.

CDR3 sequence (DNA): TGTGCCACCCAGACGGACATCTTAAACTATGGCTACACCTTC. This codes for CATQTDILNYGYTF. The genes are TRBV28 and TRBJ1-2, with D tentatively TRBD1 (5 bases). The V end lost 10 bases, the J end lost 2 bases, and 17 bases lay between the germline ends. The CDR3 covers 14 residues. Germline V gives CDR1 MDHEN, CDR2 SYDVKM.